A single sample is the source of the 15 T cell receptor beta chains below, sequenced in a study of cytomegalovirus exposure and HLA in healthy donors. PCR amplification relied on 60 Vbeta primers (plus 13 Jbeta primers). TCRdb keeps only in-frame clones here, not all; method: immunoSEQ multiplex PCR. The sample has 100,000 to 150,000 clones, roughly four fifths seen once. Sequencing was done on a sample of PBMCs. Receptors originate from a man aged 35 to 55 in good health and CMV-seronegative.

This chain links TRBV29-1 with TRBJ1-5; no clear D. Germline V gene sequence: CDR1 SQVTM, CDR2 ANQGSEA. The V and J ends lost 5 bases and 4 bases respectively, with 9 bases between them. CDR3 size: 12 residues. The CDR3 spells CSVSGANQPQHF. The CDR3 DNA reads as TGCAGCGTTAGTGGAGCGAATCAGCCCCAGCATTTT.

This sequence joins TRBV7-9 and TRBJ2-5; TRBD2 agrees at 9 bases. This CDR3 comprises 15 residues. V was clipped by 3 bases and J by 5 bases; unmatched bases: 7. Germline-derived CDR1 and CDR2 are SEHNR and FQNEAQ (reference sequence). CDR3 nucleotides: TGTGCCAGCAGCTTGGCTAGCGGGATAGGGGAGACCCAGTACTTC. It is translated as CASSLASGIGETQYF. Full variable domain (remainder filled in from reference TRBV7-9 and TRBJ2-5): DTGVSQNPRHKITKRGQNVTFRCDPISEHNRLYWYRQTLGQGPEFLTYFQNEAQLEKSRLLSDRFSAERPKGSFSTLEIQRTEQGDSAMYLCASSLASGIGETQYFGPGTRLLVL.

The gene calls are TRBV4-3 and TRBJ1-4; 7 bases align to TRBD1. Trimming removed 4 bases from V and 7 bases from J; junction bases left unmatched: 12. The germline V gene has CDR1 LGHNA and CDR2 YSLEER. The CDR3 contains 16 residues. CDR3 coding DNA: TGCGCCAGCAGCCTCCGACAGGGACACGGAATTGAAAAACTGTTTTTT. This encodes CASSLRQGHGIEKLFF.

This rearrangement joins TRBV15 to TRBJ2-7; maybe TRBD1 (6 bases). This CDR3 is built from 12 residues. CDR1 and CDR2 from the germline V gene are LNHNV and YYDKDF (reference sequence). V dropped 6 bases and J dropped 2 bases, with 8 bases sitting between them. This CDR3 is CATSNRAYEQYF. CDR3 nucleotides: TGTGCCACCAGTAACAGGGCCTACGAGCAGTACTTC.

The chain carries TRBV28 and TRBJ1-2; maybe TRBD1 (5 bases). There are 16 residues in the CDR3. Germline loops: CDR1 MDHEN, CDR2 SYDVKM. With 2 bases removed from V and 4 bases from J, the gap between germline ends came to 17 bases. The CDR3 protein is CASSLLFGQGRYGYTF. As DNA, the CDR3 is TGTGCCAGCAGTTTACTCTTCGGGCAGGGCCGCTATGGCTACACCTTC.

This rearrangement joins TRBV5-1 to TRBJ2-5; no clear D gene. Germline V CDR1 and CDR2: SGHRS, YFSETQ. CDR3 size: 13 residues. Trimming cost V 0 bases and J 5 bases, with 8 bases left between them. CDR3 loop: CASSLDRVETQYF. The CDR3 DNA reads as TGCGCCAGCAGCTTGGATCGGGTGGAGACCCAGTACTTC. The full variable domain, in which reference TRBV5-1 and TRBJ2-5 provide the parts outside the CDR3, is KAGVTQTPRYLIKTRGQQVTLSCSPISGHRSVSWYQQTPGQGLQFLFEYFSETQRNKGNFPGRFSGRQFSNSRSEMNVSTLELGDSALYLCASSLDRVETQYFGPGTRLLVL.

The CDR3 is CASKDSPNTEAFF. The CDR3 DNA reads as TGTGCCAGCAAGGACAGTCCGAACACTGAAGCTTTCTTT. The chain has TRBV2 and TRBJ1-1, with D possibly TRBD1 on 6 matching bases. Germline V lookup: CDR1 SNHLY, CDR2 FYNNEI. Trimming took off 7 bases at V and 1 base at J, with 10 bases between the two ends. The CDR3 runs 13 residues.

The CDR3 coding sequence is TGTGCCAGCAGCCCTTACAGGGACACTGAAGCTTTCTTT. This codes for CASSPYRDTEAFF. This chain uses TRBV6-1 with TRBJ1-1; a weak D match, TRBD1 (6 bases). The V end lost 6 bases, the J end lost 3 bases, and 11 bases lay between the germline ends. This CDR3 contains 13 residues. The V gene's germline CDR1 is MNHNS and CDR2 SASEGT.

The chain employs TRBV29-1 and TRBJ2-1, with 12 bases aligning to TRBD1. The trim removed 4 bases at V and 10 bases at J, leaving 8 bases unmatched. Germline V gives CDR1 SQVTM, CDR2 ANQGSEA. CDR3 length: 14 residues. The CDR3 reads CSVVYGTGGREQFF. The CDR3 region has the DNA TGCAGCGTTGTCTACGGGACAGGGGGCAGGGAGCAGTTCTTC.

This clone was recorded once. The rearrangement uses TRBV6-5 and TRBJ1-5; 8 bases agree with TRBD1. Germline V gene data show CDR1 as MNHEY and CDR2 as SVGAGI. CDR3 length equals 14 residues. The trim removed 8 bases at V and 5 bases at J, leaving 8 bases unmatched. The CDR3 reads CASQDRVPYQPQHF. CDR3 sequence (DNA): TGTGCCAGCCAGGACAGGGTACCCTATCAGCCCCAGCATTTT.

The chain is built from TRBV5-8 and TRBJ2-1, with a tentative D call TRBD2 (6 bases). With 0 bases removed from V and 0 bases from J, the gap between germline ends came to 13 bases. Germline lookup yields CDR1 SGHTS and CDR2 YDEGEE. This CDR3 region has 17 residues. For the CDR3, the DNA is TGTGCCAGCAGCTTGGTGGGGGGTTCGAGCTCCTACAATGAGCAGTTCTTC. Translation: CASSLVGGSSSYNEQFF.

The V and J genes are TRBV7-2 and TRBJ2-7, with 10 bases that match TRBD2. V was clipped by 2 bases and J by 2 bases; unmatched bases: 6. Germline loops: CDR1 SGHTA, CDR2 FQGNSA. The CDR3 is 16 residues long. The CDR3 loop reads CASSLLASGSPYEQYF. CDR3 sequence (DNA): TGTGCCAGCAGCTTACTGGCTAGCGGGAGCCCCTACGAGCAGTACTTC. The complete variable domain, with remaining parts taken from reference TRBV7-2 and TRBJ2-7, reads GAGVSQSPSNKVTEKGKDVELRCDPISGHTALYWYRQSLGQGLEFLIYFQGNSAPDKSGLPSDRFSAERTGGSVSTLTIQRTQQEDSAVYLCASSLLASGSPYEQYFGPGTRLTVT.

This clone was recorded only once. The CDR3 protein is CASSEWRGMNTEAFF. In DNA, the CDR3 is TGCGCCAGCAGTGAGTGGAGGGGCATGAACACTGAAGCTTTCTTT. The rearrangement uses TRBV10-2 and TRBJ1-1; possible D gene TRBD1, 5 bases. V was clipped by 1 base and J by 0 bases, with 9 bases between them. Germline CDR1 and CDR2: WSHSY and SAAADI. This CDR3 region has 15 residues.

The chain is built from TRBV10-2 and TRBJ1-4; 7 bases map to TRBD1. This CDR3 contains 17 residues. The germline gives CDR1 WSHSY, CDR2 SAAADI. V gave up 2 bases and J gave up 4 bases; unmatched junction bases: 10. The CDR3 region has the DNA TGCGCCAGCAGTGAGCCTGAGGGGGCTCGAAATAATGAAAAACTGTTTTTT. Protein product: CASSEPEGARNNEKLFF.

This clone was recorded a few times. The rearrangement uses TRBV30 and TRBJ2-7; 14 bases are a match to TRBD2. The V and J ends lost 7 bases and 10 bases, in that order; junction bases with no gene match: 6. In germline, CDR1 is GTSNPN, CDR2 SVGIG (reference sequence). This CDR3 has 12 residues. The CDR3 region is CAFRLAGGSQYF. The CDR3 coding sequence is TGTGCCTTCCGACTAGCGGGAGGGTCCCAGTACTTC.